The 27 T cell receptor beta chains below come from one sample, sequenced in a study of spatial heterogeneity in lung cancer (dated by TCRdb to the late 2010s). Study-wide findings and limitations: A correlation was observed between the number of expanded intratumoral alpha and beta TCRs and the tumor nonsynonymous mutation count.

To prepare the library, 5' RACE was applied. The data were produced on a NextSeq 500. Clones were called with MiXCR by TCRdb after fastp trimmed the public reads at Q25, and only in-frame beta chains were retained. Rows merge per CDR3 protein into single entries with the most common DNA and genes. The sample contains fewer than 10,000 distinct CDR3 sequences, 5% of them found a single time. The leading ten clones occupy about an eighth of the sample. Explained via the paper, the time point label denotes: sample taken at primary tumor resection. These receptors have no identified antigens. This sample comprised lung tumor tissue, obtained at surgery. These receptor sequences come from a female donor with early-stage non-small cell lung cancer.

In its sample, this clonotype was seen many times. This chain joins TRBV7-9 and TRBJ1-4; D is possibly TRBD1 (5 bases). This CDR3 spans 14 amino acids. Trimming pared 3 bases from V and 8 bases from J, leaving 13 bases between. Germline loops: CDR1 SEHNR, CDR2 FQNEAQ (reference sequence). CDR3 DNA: TGTGCCAGCAGCTTCGAGGCAGGGAGGGAAAAACTGTTTTTT. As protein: CASSFEAGREKLFF.

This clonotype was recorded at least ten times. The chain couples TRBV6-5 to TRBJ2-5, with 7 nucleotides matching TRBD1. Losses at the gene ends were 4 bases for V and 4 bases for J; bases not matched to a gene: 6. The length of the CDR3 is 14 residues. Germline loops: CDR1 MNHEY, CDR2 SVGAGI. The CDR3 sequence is CASSLQGSGETQYF. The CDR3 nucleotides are TGTGCCAGCAGTTTACAGGGGAGTGGAGAGACCCAGTACTTC.

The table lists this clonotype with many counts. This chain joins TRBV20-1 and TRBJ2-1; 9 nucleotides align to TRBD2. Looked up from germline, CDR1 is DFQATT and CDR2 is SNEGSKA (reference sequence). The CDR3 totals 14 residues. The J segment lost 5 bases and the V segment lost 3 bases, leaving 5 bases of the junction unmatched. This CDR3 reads CSASETSGNNEQFF. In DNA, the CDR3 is TGCAGTGCTAGTGAGACTAGCGGAAACAATGAGCAGTTCTTC.

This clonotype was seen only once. CDR3 region: CAISGGLLYEQYF. Written as DNA, the CDR3 is TGTGCCATCAGTGGGGGCTTACTCTACGAGCAGTACTTC. The chain couples TRBV10-3 to TRBJ2-7; D is possibly TRBD1 (5 bases). V was shortened by 4 bases and J by 3 bases, with 10 bases between the two germline ends. The CDR3 sequence is 13 residues long. Germline CDR1 and CDR2: ENHRY and SYGVKD.

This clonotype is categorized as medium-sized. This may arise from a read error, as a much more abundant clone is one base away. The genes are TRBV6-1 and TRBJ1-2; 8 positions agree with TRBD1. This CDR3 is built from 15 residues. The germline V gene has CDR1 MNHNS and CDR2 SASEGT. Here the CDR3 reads CASSLGQGASYGYNF. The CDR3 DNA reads TGTGCCAGCAGTTTAGGACAGGGAGCCTCCTATGGCTACAACTTC.

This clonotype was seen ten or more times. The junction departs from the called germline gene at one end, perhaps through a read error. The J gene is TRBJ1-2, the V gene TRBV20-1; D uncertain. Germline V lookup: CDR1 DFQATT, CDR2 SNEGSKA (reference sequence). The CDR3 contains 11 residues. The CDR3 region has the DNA TGCAGTGCTCTGTCTAACTATGGCTACAACTTC. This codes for CSALSNYGYNF.

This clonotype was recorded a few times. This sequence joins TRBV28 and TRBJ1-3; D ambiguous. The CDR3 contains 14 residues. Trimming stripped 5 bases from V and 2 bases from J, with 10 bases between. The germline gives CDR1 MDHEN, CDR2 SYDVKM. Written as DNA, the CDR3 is TGTGCCAGCAGTAACTTGGAGCCTGGAAACACCATATATTTT. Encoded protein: CASSNLEPGNTIYF.

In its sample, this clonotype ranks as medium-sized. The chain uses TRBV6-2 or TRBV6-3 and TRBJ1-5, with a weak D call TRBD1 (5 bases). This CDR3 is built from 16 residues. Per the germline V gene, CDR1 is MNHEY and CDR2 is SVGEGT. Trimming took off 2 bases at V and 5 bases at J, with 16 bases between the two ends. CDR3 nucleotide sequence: TGTGCCAGCAGTTACCCCTCCGGGGAGGGGTATCAGCCCCAGCATTTT. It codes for CASSYPSGEGYQPQHF.

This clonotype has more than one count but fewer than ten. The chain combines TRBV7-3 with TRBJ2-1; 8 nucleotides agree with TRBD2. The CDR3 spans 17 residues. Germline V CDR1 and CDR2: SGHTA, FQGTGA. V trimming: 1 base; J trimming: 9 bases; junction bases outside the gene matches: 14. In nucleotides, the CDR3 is TGTGCCAGCAGCTTAAACGGGGGTGGAGCGGGAGTTGGTGAGCAGTTCTTC. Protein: CASSLNGGGAGVGEQFF.

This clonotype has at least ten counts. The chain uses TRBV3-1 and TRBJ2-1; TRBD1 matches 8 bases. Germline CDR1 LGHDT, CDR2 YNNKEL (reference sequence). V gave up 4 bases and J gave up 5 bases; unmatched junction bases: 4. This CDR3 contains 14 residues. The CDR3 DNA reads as TGTGCCAGCAGCCTGCCGGGACAGGACAATGAGCAGTTCTTC. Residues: CASSLPGQDNEQFF.

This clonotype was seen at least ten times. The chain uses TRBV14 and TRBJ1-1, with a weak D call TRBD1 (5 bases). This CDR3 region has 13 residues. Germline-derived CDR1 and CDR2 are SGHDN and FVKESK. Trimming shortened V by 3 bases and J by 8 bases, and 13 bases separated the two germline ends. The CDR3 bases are TGTGCCAGCAGCCACCGACAGAAATTCGAAGCTTTCTTT. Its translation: CASSHRQKFEAFF.

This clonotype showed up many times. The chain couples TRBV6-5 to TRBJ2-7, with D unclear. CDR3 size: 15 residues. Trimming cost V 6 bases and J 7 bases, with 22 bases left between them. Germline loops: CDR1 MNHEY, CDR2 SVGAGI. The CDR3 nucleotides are TGTGCCAGCAGAGGTAGTTGGGGTACCGTGAGAGAGCAGTACTTC. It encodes CASRGSWGTVREQYF.

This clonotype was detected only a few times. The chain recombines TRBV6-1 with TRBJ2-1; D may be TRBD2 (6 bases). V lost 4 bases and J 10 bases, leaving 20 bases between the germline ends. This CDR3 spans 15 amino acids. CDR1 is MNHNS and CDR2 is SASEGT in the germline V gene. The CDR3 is CASSGRTMQMREQFF. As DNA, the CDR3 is TGTGCCAGCAGTGGGCGGACTATGCAGATGAGGGAGCAGTTCTTC.

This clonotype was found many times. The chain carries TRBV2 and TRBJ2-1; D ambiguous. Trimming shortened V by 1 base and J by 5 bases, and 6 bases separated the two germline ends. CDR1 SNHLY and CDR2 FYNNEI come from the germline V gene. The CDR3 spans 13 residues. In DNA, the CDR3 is TGTGCCAGCAGTGAAGGACTCAACAATGAGCAGTTCTTC. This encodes CASSEGLNNEQFF.

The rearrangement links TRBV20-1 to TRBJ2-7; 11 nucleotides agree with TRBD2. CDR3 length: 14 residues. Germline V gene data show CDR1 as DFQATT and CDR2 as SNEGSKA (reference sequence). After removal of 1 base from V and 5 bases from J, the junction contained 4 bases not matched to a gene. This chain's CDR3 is CSARVPLAGDEQYF. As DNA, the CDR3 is TGCAGTGCTAGAGTCCCACTAGCGGGAGACGAGCAGTACTTC.

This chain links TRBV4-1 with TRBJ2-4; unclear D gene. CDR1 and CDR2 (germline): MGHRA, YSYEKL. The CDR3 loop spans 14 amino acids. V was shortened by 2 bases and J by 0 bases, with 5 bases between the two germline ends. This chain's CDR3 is CASSQRIAKNIQYF. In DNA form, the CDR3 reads TGCGCCAGCAGCCAAAGAATAGCCAAAAACATTCAGTACTTC.

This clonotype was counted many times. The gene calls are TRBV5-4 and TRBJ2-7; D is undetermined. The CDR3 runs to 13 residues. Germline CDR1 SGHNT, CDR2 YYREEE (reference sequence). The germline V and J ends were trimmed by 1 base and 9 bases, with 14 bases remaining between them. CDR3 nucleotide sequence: TGTGCCAGCAGCTTGACGGCCCAATCGGGGCAGTACTTC. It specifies CASSLTAQSGQYF.

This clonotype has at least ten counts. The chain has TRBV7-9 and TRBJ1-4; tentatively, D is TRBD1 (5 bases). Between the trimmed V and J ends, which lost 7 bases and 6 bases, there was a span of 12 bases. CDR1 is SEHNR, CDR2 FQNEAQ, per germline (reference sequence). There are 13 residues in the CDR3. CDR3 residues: CASKGGGDEKLFF. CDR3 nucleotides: TGTGCCAGCAAGGGCGGGGGGGATGAAAAACTGTTTTTT.

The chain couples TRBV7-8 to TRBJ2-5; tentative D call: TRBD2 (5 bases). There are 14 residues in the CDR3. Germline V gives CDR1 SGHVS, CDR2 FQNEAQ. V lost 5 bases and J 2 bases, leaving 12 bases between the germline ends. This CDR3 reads CASSPERLQETQYF. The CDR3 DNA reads TGTGCCAGCAGCCCCGAGCGGTTACAAGAGACCCAGTACTTC.

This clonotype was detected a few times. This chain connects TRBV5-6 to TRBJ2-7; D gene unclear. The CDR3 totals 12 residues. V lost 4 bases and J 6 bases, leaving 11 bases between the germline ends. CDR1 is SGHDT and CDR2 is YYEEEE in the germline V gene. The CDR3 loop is CASSTRLVEQYF. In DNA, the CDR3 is TGTGCCAGCAGCACCCGACTGGTCGAGCAGTACTTC.

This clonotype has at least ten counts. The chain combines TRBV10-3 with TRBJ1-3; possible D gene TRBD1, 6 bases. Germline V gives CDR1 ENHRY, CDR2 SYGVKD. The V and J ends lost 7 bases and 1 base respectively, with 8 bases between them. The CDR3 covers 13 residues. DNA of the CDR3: TGTGCCATCAAAGGGGGTTCTGGAAACACCATATATTTT. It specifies CAIKGGSGNTIYF.

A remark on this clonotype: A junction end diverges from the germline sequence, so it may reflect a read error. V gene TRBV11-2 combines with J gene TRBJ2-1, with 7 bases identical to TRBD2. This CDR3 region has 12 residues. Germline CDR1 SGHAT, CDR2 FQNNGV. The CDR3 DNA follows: TGTGCTAGCAGGGCGGGGGACAATGAGCAGTTCTTC. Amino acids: CASRAGDNEQFF.

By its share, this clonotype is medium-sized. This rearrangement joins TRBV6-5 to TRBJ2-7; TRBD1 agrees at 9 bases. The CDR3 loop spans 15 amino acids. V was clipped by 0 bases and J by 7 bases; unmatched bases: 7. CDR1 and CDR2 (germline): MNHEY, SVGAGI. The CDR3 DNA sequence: TGTGCCAGCAGTTACTCCAGGACAGGGGTCGGGGAGCAGTACTTC. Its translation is CASSYSRTGVGEQYF.

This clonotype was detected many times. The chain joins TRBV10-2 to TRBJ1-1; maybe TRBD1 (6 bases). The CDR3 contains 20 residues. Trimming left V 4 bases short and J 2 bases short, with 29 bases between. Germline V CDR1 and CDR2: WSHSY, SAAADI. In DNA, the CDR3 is TGCGCCAGCAGTGTTGTGTCGGCGACGATTATTTGGACAGCCAACACTGAAGCTTTCTTT. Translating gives CASSVVSATIIWTANTEAFF.

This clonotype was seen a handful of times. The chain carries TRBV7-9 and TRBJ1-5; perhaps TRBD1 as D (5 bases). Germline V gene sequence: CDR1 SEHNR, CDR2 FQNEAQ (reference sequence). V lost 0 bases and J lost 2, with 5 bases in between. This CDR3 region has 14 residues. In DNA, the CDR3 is TGTGCCAGCAGCTTAGCAGGGGGCAATCAGCCCCAGCATTTT. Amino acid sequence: CASSLAGGNQPQHF.

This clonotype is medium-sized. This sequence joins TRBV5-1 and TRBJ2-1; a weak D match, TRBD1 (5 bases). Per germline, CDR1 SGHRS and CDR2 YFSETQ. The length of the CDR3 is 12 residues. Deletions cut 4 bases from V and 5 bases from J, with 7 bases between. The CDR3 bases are TGCGCCAGCAGCAAGGGGCACAATGAGCAGTTCTTC. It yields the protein CASSKGHNEQFF.

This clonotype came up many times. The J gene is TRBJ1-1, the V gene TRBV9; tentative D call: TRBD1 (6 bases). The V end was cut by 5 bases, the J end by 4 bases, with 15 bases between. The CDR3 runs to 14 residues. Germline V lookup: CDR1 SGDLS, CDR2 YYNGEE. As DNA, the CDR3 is TGTGCCAGCAGTGGCAGGGGCGCGAGCACTGAAGCTTTCTTT. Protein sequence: CASSGRGASTEAFF.